This TCR beta chain was found in a study of OX40 agonist ivuxolimab in advanced cancers. Overall study findings and caveats: In CD8+ T cells, expanded clones were on average more numerous than in CD4+.

TCRdb keeps only in-frame clones here, not all; method: immunoSEQ multiplex PCR. The sample has about 72,000 clones; just under 90% are singletons. Only one count was recorded for this clone. Its antigen is not known. Germline CDR1 SGHDN, CDR2 FVKESK. V lost 1 base to trimming and J lost 4 bases, with 11 bases between them. The CDR3 totals 15 residues. This chain joins TRBV14 and TRBJ2-1, with no clear D. This TCR came from an adult with an advanced solid tumor such as melanoma, head and neck, liver or kidney cancer. The sample here was CD4+ or CD8+ T cells sorted from blood, taken in a trial of the OX40 agonist ivuxolimab. The CDR3 loop is CASSQGPPEYNEQFF. As DNA, the CDR3 is TGTGCCAGCAGCCAAGGGCCCCCGGAGTACAATGAGCAGTTCTTC.